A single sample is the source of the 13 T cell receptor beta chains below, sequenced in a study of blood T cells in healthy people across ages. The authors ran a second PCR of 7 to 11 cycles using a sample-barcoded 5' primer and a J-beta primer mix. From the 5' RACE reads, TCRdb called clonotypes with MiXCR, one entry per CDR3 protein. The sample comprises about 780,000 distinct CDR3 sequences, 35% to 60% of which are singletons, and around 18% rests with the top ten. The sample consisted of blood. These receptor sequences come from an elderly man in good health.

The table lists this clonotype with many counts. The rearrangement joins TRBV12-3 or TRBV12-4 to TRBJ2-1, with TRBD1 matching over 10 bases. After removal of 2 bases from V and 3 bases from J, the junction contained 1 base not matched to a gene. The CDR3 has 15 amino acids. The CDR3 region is CASSLRTGGYNEQFF. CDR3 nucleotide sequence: TGTGCCAGCAGTTTACGGACAGGGGGCTACAATGAGCAGTTCTTC.

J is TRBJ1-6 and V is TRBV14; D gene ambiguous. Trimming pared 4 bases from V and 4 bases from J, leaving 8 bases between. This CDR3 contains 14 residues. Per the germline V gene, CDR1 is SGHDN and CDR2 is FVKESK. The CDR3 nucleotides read TGTGCCAGCAGCCTCCTCCAGTATAATTCACCCCTCCACTTT. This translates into CASSLLQYNSPLHF.

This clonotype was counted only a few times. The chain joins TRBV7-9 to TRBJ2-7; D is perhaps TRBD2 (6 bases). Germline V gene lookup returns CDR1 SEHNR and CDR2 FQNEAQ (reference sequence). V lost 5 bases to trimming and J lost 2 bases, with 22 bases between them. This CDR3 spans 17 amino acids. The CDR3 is CASSPDNGGLRTYEQYF. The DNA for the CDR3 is TGTGCCAGCAGCCCAGACAATGGGGGACTCCGCACCTACGAGCAGTACTTC.

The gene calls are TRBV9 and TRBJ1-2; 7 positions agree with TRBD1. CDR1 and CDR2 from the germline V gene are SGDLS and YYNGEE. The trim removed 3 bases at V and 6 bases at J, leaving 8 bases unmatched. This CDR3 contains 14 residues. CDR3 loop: CASSATGTVNGYTF. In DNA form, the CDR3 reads TGTGCCAGCAGCGCTACCGGGACAGTAAATGGCTACACCTTC.

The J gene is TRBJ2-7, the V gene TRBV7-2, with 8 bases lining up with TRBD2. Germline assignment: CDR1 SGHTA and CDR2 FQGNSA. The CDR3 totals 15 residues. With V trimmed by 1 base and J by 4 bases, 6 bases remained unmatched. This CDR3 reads CASSLGTSISYEQYF. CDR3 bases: TGTGCCAGCAGCTTAGGGACTAGCATATCATACGAGCAGTACTTC.

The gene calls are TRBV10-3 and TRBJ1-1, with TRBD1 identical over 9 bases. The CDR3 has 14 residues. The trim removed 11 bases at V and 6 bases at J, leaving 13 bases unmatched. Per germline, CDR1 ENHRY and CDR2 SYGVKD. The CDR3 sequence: CAAQPGQGYAEAFF. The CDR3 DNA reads TGTGCCGCCCAACCGGGACAGGGTTACGCTGAAGCTTTCTTT.

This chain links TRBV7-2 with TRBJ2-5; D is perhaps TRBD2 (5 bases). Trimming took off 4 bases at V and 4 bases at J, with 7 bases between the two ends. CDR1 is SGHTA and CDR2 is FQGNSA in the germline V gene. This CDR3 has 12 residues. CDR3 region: CASSYEGETQYF. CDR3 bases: TGTGCCAGCAGCTATGAGGGAGAGACCCAGTACTTC.

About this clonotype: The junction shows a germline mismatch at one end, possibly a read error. The DNA for the CDR3 is TGTGCCGGCAGTGTTGAGACAGGGGGGCGTCAGCCCCAGCATTTT. Protein product: CAGSVETGGRQPQHF. The chain carries TRBV6-1 and TRBJ1-5; TRBD1 matches 9 bases. CDR3 length equals 15 residues. Germline values: CDR1 MNHNS, CDR2 SASEGT.

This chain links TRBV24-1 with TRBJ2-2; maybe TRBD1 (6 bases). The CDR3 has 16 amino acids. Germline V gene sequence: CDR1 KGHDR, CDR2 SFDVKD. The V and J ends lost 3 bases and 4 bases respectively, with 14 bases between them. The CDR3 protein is CATSDARGQRTGELFF. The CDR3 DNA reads TGTGCCACCAGTGATGCGCGTGGACAGCGCACCGGGGAGCTGTTTTTT.

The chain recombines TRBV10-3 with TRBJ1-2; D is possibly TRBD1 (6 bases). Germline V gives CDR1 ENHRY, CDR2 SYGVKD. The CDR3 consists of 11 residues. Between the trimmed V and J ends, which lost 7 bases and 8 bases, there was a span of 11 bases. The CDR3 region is CAITYRDGYTF. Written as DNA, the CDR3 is TGTGCCATCACCTACAGGGACGGCTACACCTTC.

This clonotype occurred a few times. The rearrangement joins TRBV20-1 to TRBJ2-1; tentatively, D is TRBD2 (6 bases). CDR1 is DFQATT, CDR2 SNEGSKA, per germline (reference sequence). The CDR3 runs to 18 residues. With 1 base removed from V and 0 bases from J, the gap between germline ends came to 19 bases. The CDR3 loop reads CSARAASAGTSSYNEQFF. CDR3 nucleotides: TGCAGTGCTAGAGCAGCGTCGGCGGGAACGAGCTCCTACAATGAGCAGTTCTTC.

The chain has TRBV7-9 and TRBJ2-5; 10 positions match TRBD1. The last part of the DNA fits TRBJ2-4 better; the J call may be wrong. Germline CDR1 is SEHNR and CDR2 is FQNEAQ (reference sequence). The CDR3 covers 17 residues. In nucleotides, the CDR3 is TGTGCCAGCAGCTTCACCGGGACAGGGGACTACAAAAACATTCAGTACTTC. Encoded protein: CASSFTGTGDYKNIQYF.

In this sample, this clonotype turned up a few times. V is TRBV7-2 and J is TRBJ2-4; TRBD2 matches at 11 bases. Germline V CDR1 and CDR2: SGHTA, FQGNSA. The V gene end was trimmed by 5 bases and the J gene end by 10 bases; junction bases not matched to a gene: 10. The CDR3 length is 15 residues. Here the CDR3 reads CASSPRTSGSYIQYF. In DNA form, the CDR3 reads TGTGCCAGCAGCCCGCGCACTAGCGGGAGTTATATTCAGTACTTC. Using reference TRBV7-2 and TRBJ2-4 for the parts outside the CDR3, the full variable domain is GAGVSQSPSNKVTEKGKDVELRCDPISGHTALYWYRQSLGQGLEFLIYFQGNSAPDKSGLPSDRFSAERTGGSVSTLTIQRTQQEDSAVYLCASSPRTSGSYIQYFGAGTRLSVL.